A single sample is the source of the 19 T cell receptor beta chains below, sequenced in a study of T cell repertoires in aging, cancer and after chemotherapy. Amplification of TCR beta used genomic DNA extracted from peripheral blood. TRB rearrangements spanning V, D and J were amplified using mixed TRB-A/B primers. One entry per CDR3 protein results from TCRdb running MiXCR on the multiplex PCR reads. The sample lists around 13,000 distinct CDR3 sequences, 21% occurring once. Sequenced: blood. The receptors stem from a human donor in good health.

By share, this clonotype ranks as medium-sized. This chain connects TRBV30 to TRBJ1-1; D may be TRBD1 (5 bases). This CDR3 is 15 amino acids long. V was shortened by 0 bases and J by 0 bases, with 11 bases between the two germline ends. The germline gives CDR1 GTSNPN, CDR2 SVGIG (reference sequence). The CDR3 DNA is TGTGCCTGGAGTGTAGGGGCAGGGCTGAACACTGAAGCTTTCTTT. Residues: CAWSVGAGLNTEAFF.

This chain uses TRBV7-6 with TRBJ1-1, with D perhaps TRBD1 (6 bases). V dropped 1 base and J dropped 0 bases, with 21 bases sitting between them. Germline CDR1 reads SGHVS; CDR2 reads FNYEAQ. The CDR3 extends over 19 amino acids. The CDR3 loop is CASSLDFARGAWMNTEAFF. In DNA form, the CDR3 reads TGTGCCAGCAGCTTAGATTTCGCCAGGGGCGCTTGGATGAACACTGAAGCTTTCTTT.

This chain joins TRBV19 and TRBJ2-3; 7 bases align to TRBD1. CDR1 and CDR2 (germline): LNHDA, SQIVND (reference sequence). The length of the CDR3 is 15 residues. Trimming took 6 bases from V and 3 from J; bases not matched to a gene: 9. The CDR3 spells CASRRTGVGTDTQYF. CDR3 nucleotide sequence: TGTGCCAGTAGGCGAACAGGGGTGGGAACAGATACGCAGTATTTT.

There are a few counts of this clonotype. The J gene is TRBJ2-5, the V gene TRBV4-3; 9 nucleotides line up with TRBD1. Germline V gives CDR1 LGHNA, CDR2 YSLEER. This CDR3 is 15 amino acids long. Trimming took 5 bases from V and 0 from J; bases not matched to a gene: 4. This CDR3 is CASSEGDRDQETQYF. Written as DNA, the CDR3 is TGCGCCAGCAGCGAGGGGGACAGGGACCAAGAGACCCAGTACTTC.

The chain links TRBV6-2 or TRBV6-3 to TRBJ2-7; TRBD1 agrees at 9 bases. CDR3 length: 17 residues. The V gene end was trimmed by 7 bases and the J gene end by 2 bases; junction bases not matched to a gene: 15. The germline CDR1 and CDR2 sequences are MNHEY and SVGEGT. The CDR3 loop reads CASKPTGGILKPYEQYF. The CDR3 nucleotides read TGTGCCAGCAAACCGACAGGGGGAATCCTCAAACCCTACGAGCAGTACTTC.

This clonotype was seen a few times. This chain's CDR3 is CASSLSGNQPQHF. CDR3 nucleotides: TGTGCCAGCAGCTTATCAGGCAATCAGCCCCAGCATTTT. The chain has TRBV7-9 and TRBJ1-5; D is ambiguous. CDR1 is SEHNR and CDR2 is FQNEAQ in the germline V gene (reference sequence). V was shortened by 2 bases and J by 2 bases, with 4 bases between the two germline ends. This CDR3 region has 13 residues.

The chain has TRBV12-3 or TRBV12-4 and TRBJ2-7, with D uncertain. The CDR3 runs to 14 residues. The V end lost 6 bases, the J end lost 9 bases, and 21 bases lay between the germline ends. CDR3 nucleotides: TGTGCCAGCAGCCACTACTCTGGGCGTCGAAGGCAGTACTTC. Translating it yields CASSHYSGRRRQYF.

The table lists this clonotype with a few counts. The chain has TRBV5-1 and TRBJ2-7; no reliable D call. V lost 4 bases and J 4 bases, leaving 9 bases between the germline ends. Germline V gene sequence: CDR1 SGHRS, CDR2 YFSETQ. The CDR3 extends over 12 amino acids. The CDR3 sequence: CASSPDWYEQYF. In DNA form, the CDR3 reads TGCGCCAGCAGCCCCGACTGGTACGAGCAGTACTTC.

This clonotype came up many times. The chain combines TRBV20-1 with TRBJ2-7; D gene unclear. The V gene's germline CDR1 is DFQATT and CDR2 SNEGSKA (reference sequence). The V end was cut by 0 bases, the J end by 3 bases, with 6 bases between. This CDR3 is built from 12 residues. CDR3 bases: TGCAGTGCTAGAGAAAGGGACTACGAGCAGTACTTC. Translating gives CSARERDYEQYF.

This clonotype was seen ten or more times. The gene calls are TRBV20-1 and TRBJ1-1; D unresolved. Looked up from germline, CDR1 is DFQATT and CDR2 is SNEGSKA (reference sequence). The V end lost 2 bases, the J end lost 3 bases, and 4 bases lay between the germline ends. This CDR3 has 11 amino acids. CDR3 residues: CSARSDTEAFF. CDR3 DNA sequence: TGCAGTGCTAGAAGTGACACTGAAGCTTTCTTT.

V and J are TRBV11-3 and TRBJ2-1; 9 nucleotides line up with TRBD2. Trimming took 2 bases from V and 10 from J; bases not matched to a gene: 9. The germline CDR1 and CDR2 sequences are SGHNT and YENEEA. The CDR3 is made up of 15 amino acids. The CDR3 here is CASSLYGGGALEQFF. DNA for the CDR3: TGTGCCAGCAGCTTATACGGCGGGGGGGCACTCGAGCAGTTCTTC. The full variable domain, with the rest looked up from reference TRBV11-3 and TRBJ2-1, is EAGVVQSPRYKIIEKKQPVAFWCNPISGHNTLYWYLQNLGQGPELLIRYENEEAVDDSQLPKDRFSAERLKGVDSTLKIQPAELGDSAVYLCASSLYGGGALEQFFGPGTRLTVL.

The rearrangement uses TRBV5-4 and TRBJ1-2; 7 bases match TRBD1. This CDR3 is built from 15 residues. CDR1 is SGHNT, CDR2 YYREEE, per germline (reference sequence). V lost 4 bases to trimming and J lost 5 bases; unmatched junction nucleotides: 11. CDR3 in DNA: TGTGCCAGCAGCATGCGGACAGGCGTGGTGTATGGCTACACCTTC. Amino acid sequence: CASSMRTGVVYGYTF.

This clonotype was observed many times. The gene calls are TRBV7-2 and TRBJ1-6; 9 nucleotides match TRBD1. With 6 bases clipped from V and 4 bases from J, the junction kept 7 bases outside the gene matches. Germline-derived CDR1 and CDR2 are SGHTA and FQGNSA. This CDR3 is 16 amino acids long. CDR3 bases: TGTGCCAGCAGGACTCGACAGGGGGGGTATAATTCACCCCTCCACTTT. Protein: CASRTRQGGYNSPLHF.

This clonotype has just a few counts. The chain is built from TRBV27 and TRBJ1-5; 7 nucleotides agree with TRBD1. V lost 5 bases, J lost 2 bases, and 3 bases stayed unmatched. Per the germline V gene, CDR1 is MNHEY and CDR2 is SMNVEV (reference sequence). This CDR3 has 14 amino acids. The DNA of the CDR3 is TGTGCCAGCAGTATAGACAGGGGCAATCAGCCCCAGCATTTT. Translated, it gives CASSIDRGNQPQHF.

This clonotype was picked up a small number of times. The chain joins TRBV6-6 to TRBJ1-4, with 8 bases aligning to TRBD1. J gave up 7 bases and V 6 bases, and 10 bases lay outside the gene matches. The CDR3 has 15 residues. Germline V gives CDR1 MNHNY, CDR2 SVGAGI (reference sequence). Here the CDR3 reads CASRRTRTGFEKLFF. CDR3 nucleotide sequence: TGTGCCAGCAGGAGAACTCGGACAGGGTTTGAAAAACTGTTTTTT.

By sample fraction, this clonotype is medium-sized. The rearrangement links TRBV27 to TRBJ1-2; a weak D match, TRBD1 (6 bases). Germline V gene data show CDR1 as MNHEY and CDR2 as SMNVEV (reference sequence). Deletions cut 6 bases from V and 4 bases from J, with 15 bases between. The CDR3 loop spans 14 amino acids. The CDR3 coding sequence is TGTGCCAGCAGAGGTCAGGGGAGGTTCTATGGCTACACCTTC. It codes for CASRGQGRFYGYTF.

V usage is TRBV20-1 and J usage is TRBJ2-4; TRBD1 agrees at 8 bases. Germline CDR1 and CDR2: DFQATT and SNEGSKA (reference sequence). The CDR3 consists of 13 residues. The V gene end was trimmed by 3 bases and the J gene end by 16 bases; junction bases not matched to a gene: 14. The CDR3 bases are TGCAGTGCTAGCCGGACAGGGAGCCCCATACCATACTTC. As protein: CSASRTGSPIPYF.

The chain couples TRBV7-2 to TRBJ2-7, with a tentative D call TRBD1 (5 bases). The germline V and J ends were trimmed by 5 bases and 3 bases, with 11 bases remaining between them. Germline V gene data show CDR1 as SGHTA and CDR2 as FQGNSA. The CDR3 contains 13 residues. CDR3 in amino acids: CASSPDRFYEQYF. The CDR3 DNA follows: TGTGCCAGCAGCCCAGACAGATTCTACGAGCAGTACTTC.

This clonotype was seen a handful of times. The chain couples TRBV5-1 to TRBJ2-2; TRBD1 is a possible D gene (6 bases). Trimming left V 4 bases short and J 1 base short, with 11 bases between. Germline values: CDR1 SGHRS, CDR2 YFSETQ. The CDR3 extends over 15 amino acids. The CDR3 DNA follows: TGCGCCAGCAGCCCCGGGACACTGAACACCGGGGAGCTGTTTTTT. This codes for CASSPGTLNTGELFF. Full variable domain (remainder filled in from reference TRBV5-1 and TRBJ2-2): KAGVTQTPRYLIKTRGQQVTLSCSPISGHRSVSWYQQTPGQGLQFLFEYFSETQRNKGNFPGRFSGRQFSNSRSEMNVSTLELGDSALYLCASSPGTLNTGELFFGEGSRLTVL.